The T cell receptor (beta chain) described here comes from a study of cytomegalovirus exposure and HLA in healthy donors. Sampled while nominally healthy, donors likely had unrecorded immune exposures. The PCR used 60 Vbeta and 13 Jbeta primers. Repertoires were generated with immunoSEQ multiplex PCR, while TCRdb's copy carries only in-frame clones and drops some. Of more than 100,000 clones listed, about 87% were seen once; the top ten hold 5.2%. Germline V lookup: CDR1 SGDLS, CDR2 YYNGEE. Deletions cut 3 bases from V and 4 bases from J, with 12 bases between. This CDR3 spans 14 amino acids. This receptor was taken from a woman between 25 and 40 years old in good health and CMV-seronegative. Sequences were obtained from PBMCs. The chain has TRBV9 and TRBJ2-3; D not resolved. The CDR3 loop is CASSDSIVPDTQYF. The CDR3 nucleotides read TGTGCCAGCAGCGACTCTATTGTTCCAGATACGCAGTATTTT.